These 30 T cell receptor beta chains share one sample of origin, sequenced in a study of CD8 T cells in Susac syndrome. An input of about 0.5 to 1 ug of RNA was subjected to reverse transcription using random hexamers. TCRdb processed the immunoSEQ multiplex PCR reads anew with MiXCR; each CDR3 protein has one entry. This sample has under 200,000 distinct CDR3 sequences; 85% to 95% occur once, and the top ten carry around 0.15%. The material sequenced was CD8+ T cells from PBMCs. These receptors were taken from a human donor with multiple sclerosis.

The J gene is TRBJ2-2, the V gene TRBV7-9; D is ambiguous. In germline, CDR1 is SEHNR, CDR2 FQNEAQ (reference sequence). Trimming took off 8 bases at V and 1 base at J, with 5 bases between the two ends. The CDR3 covers 12 residues. The CDR3 sequence: CASLGNTGELFF. The CDR3 nucleotides are TGTGCCAGCCTTGGGAACACCGGGGAGCTGTTTTTT.

The chain recombines TRBV29-1 with TRBJ1-2, with unresolved D. Germline CDR1 is SQVTM and CDR2 is ANQGSEA. Trimming shortened V by 5 bases and J by 4 bases, and 11 bases separated the two germline ends. There are 12 residues in the CDR3. In DNA, the CDR3 is TGCAGCGTTTGTTACAGCAGCTATGGCTACACCTTC. It encodes CSVCYSSYGYTF.

The chain is built from TRBV3-1 and TRBJ2-7, with 7 positions matching TRBD2. The CDR3 sequence is 15 residues long. The germline V gene encodes CDR1 LGHDT and CDR2 YNNKEL (reference sequence). The J segment lost 3 bases and the V segment lost 0 bases, leaving 5 bases of the junction unmatched. The CDR3 coding sequence is TGTGCCAGCAGCCAAGAAACGGGACTACACTACGAGCAGTACTTC. Encoded protein: CASSQETGLHYEQYF.

The chain carries TRBV23-1 and TRBJ2-3, with D tentatively TRBD1 (5 bases). TRBV23-1 is marked as an open reading frame, function uncertain. V shed 4 bases and J shed 4 bases, with 6 bases lying between them. The CDR3 runs to 12 residues. The CDR3 sequence is CASSRGPDTQYF. The CDR3 nucleotides read TGCGCCAGCAGTCGGGGCCCAGATACGCAGTATTTT.

This clonotype was counted once. The chain carries TRBV5-1 and TRBJ2-7; TRBD1 matches 9 bases. The germline V gene encodes CDR1 SGHRS and CDR2 YFSETQ. Unmatched junction bases numbered 3, after V lost 3 bases and J lost 2 bases. The CDR3 runs 14 residues. This CDR3 is CASSSDRGTYEQYF. CDR3 coding DNA: TGCGCCAGCAGCTCAGACAGGGGGACCTACGAGCAGTACTTC.

This clonotype was recorded once. The chain carries TRBV6-1 and TRBJ2-1; 10 bases are a match to TRBD1. V was clipped by 8 bases and J by 4 bases; unmatched bases: 5. The CDR3 extends over 14 amino acids. Germline V gene data show CDR1 as MNHNS and CDR2 as SASEGT. This CDR3 is CASEWTGGYNEQFF. As DNA, the CDR3 is TGTGCCAGCGAGTGGACAGGGGGGTACAATGAGCAGTTCTTC.

As concerns this clonotype: The junction and the germline gene differ at one end; a read error may be behind it. The chain employs TRBV20-1 and TRBJ2-1, with TRBD1 identical over 10 bases. Germline V gene data show CDR1 as DFQATT and CDR2 as SNEGSKA (reference sequence). This CDR3 has 14 residues. The CDR3: CSAGDRGPVGEQFF. The CDR3 coding sequence is TGCAGTGCTGGAGACAGGGGGCCAGTGGGTGAGCAGTTCTTC.

The table lists this clonotype with a count of one. The V call is TRBV9, the J call TRBJ1-2; the match to TRBD1 covers 8 bases. The ends lost 5 bases at V and 4 bases at J; junction bases unmatched: 7. This CDR3 contains 14 residues. Germline CDR1 SGDLS, CDR2 YYNGEE. As DNA, the CDR3 is TGTGCCAGCAGGACAGGGGACTCCACCTATGGCTACACCTTC. Its translation is CASRTGDSTYGYTF.

The V gene is TRBV9, the J gene TRBJ2-1; 7 nucleotides line up with TRBD2. CDR1 is SGDLS, CDR2 YYNGEE, per germline. This CDR3 region has 17 residues. V lost 2 bases and J lost 0; bases outside the gene matches: 8. Written as DNA, the CDR3 is TGTGCCAGCAGCGTCTCGGGGGGAGTTTCCTCCTACAATGAGCAGTTCTTC. Its protein product is CASSVSGGVSSYNEQFF.

This rearrangement joins TRBV19 to TRBJ2-2; 7 bases agree with TRBD2. In germline, CDR1 is LNHDA, CDR2 SQIVND (reference sequence). Trimming at V came to 5 bases and at J to 7 bases, leaving 19 bases not matched to a gene. CDR3 length: 18 residues. CDR3 region: CASSGNGFGREIDGELFF. In DNA, the CDR3 is TGTGCCAGTAGTGGAAACGGTTTTGGGCGGGAGATTGACGGGGAGCTGTTTTTT.

This chain joins TRBV27 and TRBJ1-2; D is unclear. From germline, CDR1 is MNHEY and CDR2 SMNVEV (reference sequence). The germline V and J ends were trimmed by 2 bases and 2 bases, with 12 bases remaining between them. This CDR3 is built from 15 residues. The CDR3: CASSLTPLGNYGYTF. The CDR3 DNA is TGTGCCAGCAGTTTAACTCCACTCGGGAACTATGGCTACACCTTC.

The chain carries TRBV2 and TRBJ1-5; 7 nucleotides align to TRBD1. The germline V gene encodes CDR1 SNHLY and CDR2 FYNNEI. This CDR3 contains 14 residues. Trimming removed 4 bases from V and 4 bases from J; junction bases left unmatched: 4. The CDR3 nucleotides are TGTGCCAGCAGTGGGGGGGACAGAAATCAGCCCCAGCATTTT. It specifies CASSGGDRNQPQHF.

The rearrangement joins TRBV28 to TRBJ2-5, with D tentatively TRBD1 or TRBD2 (5 bases each). CDR1 is MDHEN and CDR2 is SYDVKM in the germline V gene. The CDR3 extends over 13 amino acids. Trimming shortened V by 6 bases and J by 4 bases, and 12 bases separated the two germline ends. The CDR3, as DNA: TGTGCCAGCAGCCCGTGGGGGTCAGAGACCCAGTACTTC. This gives the protein CASSPWGSETQYF.

V is TRBV9 and J is TRBJ2-3; 11 nucleotides line up with TRBD2. Per germline, CDR1 SGDLS and CDR2 YYNGEE. J was trimmed by 6 bases and V by 3 bases; bases with no gene match: 6. The CDR3 spans 15 residues. For the CDR3, the DNA is TGTGCCAGCAGCGCTAGCGGGGGGAGAGTGGATACGCAGTATTTT. Its protein is CASSASGGRVDTQYF.

On this clonotype itself: The junction departs from the called germline gene at one end, perhaps through a read error. This chain uses TRBV2 with TRBJ2-4; 10 bases match TRBD1. The CDR3 consists of 12 residues. The V gene's germline CDR1 is SNHLY and CDR2 FYNNEI. The CDR3 loop is CASSTTGGESTF. The CDR3 DNA is TGTGCCAGCAGTACGACAGGGGGCGAATCGACTTTC.

This sequence joins TRBV20-1 and TRBJ2-7; 7 nucleotides match TRBD2. Germline V gives CDR1 DFQATT, CDR2 SNEGSKA (reference sequence). After removal of 6 bases from V and 0 bases from J, the junction contained 8 bases not matched to a gene. The CDR3 is 14 residues long. CDR3 nucleotides: TGCAGTGCAACTAGGGAGGGGAGCTCCTACGAGCAGTACTTC. Translated: CSATREGSSYEQYF.

V gene TRBV29-1 combines with J gene TRBJ1-1; TRBD1 is a possible D gene (5 bases). The CDR3 is made up of 14 amino acids. CDR1 and CDR2 from the germline V gene are SQVTM and ANQGSEA. Trimming stripped 4 bases from V and 6 bases from J, with 18 bases between. The DNA of the CDR3 is TGCAGCGTTGGATACCGAGGGGAGGGCTCTGAAGCTTTCTTT. Protein product: CSVGYRGEGSEAFF.

This chain links TRBV12-5 with TRBJ2-5; D gene unclear. The CDR3 is 14 amino acids. Per the germline V gene, CDR1 is LGHNT and CDR2 is FRNRAP. V lost 5 bases and J 1 base, leaving 11 bases between the germline ends. The CDR3: CASGPRLGQETQYF. The CDR3 DNA reads as TGTGCTAGTGGTCCCAGACTGGGCCAAGAGACCCAGTACTTC.

This chain joins TRBV4-2 and TRBJ1-1; no clear D gene. The length of the CDR3 is 13 residues. Germline values: CDR1 LGHNA, CDR2 YNFKEQ. V lost 1 base and J lost 8, with 11 bases in between. The CDR3 DNA follows: TGTGCCAGCAGCCAAGGCCCGTCGGAGGAAGCTTTCTTT. Translating it yields CASSQGPSEEAFF.

This chain connects TRBV9 to TRBJ1-5; D unclear. Germline CDR1 is SGDLS and CDR2 is YYNGEE. V was trimmed by 4 bases and J by 4 bases, leaving 15 bases between them. CDR3 size: 15 residues. The CDR3 region is CASSPGPFSNQPQHF. The CDR3 coding sequence is TGTGCCAGCAGCCCCGGACCGTTTTCTAATCAGCCCCAGCATTTT.

This chain links TRBV29-1 with TRBJ2-3, with D maybe TRBD2 (7 bases). Germline values: CDR1 SQVTM, CDR2 ANQGSEA. Trimming pared 3 bases from V and 0 bases from J, leaving 13 bases between. The CDR3 extends over 15 amino acids. The DNA of the CDR3 is TGCAGCGTTGAGCCCGGGGGGCGGAGCACAGATACGCAGTATTTT. Encoded protein: CSVEPGGRSTDTQYF.

The gene calls are TRBV29-1 and TRBJ2-5; D is possibly TRBD1 (6 bases). V was pared by 0 bases and J by 5 bases, with 13 bases between. The CDR3 covers 14 residues. Germline V gives CDR1 SQVTM, CDR2 ANQGSEA. This chain's CDR3 is CSVEEGQGRETQYF. In nucleotides, the CDR3 is TGCAGCGTTGAAGAGGGGCAGGGGCGGGAGACCCAGTACTTC.

The chain links TRBV6-5 to TRBJ2-5, with 8 bases fitting TRBD1. This CDR3 is built from 15 residues. Trimming at V came to 7 bases and at J to 6 bases, leaving 13 bases not matched to a gene. CDR1 and CDR2 from the germline V gene are MNHEY and SVGAGI. The CDR3 loop reads CASTDLTGVPKTQYF. The CDR3 DNA sequence: TGTGCCAGCACCGACTTGACAGGGGTCCCGAAGACCCAGTACTTC.

V and J are TRBV9 and TRBJ2-7, with D possibly matching TRBD1 (5 bases). Trimming left V 4 bases short and J 0 bases short, with 14 bases between. The CDR3 runs 15 residues. Germline V CDR1 and CDR2: SGDLS, YYNGEE. The CDR3 region has the DNA TGTGCCAGCAGCCCCCACCCCGACAGCTCCTACGAGCAGTACTTC. Translation: CASSPHPDSSYEQYF.

V gene TRBV30 combines with J gene TRBJ1-1; D is ambiguous. V lost 0 bases to trimming and J lost 0 bases, with 5 bases between them. There are 13 residues in the CDR3. From germline, CDR1 is GTSNPN and CDR2 SVGIG (reference sequence). DNA of the CDR3: TGTGCCTGGAGTGTTCACATGAACACTGAAGCTTTCTTT. Amino acid sequence: CAWSVHMNTEAFF.

The chain links TRBV20-1 to TRBJ2-1; TRBD2 might be the D (6 bases). This CDR3 contains 13 residues. Germline CDR1 reads DFQATT; CDR2 reads SNEGSKA (reference sequence). The CDR3 is CMTPGLANNEQFF. CDR3 nucleotide sequence: TGCATGACCCCGGGTCTAGCGAACAATGAGCAGTTCTTC.

The rearrangement joins TRBV19 to TRBJ1-2, with 11 bases lining up with TRBD1. With 4 bases clipped from V and 8 bases from J, the junction kept 15 bases outside the gene matches. CDR3 length equals 17 residues. Germline CDR1 reads LNHDA; CDR2 reads SQIVND (reference sequence). DNA for the CDR3: TGTGCCAGTAGTACCGCGAGGACAGGGGGCGCGAAACTCGGCTACACCTTC. This gives the protein CASSTARTGGAKLGYTF.

As for this clonotype: At one of its ends the junction is not consistent with the germline gene, which may arise from a read error. The rearrangement joins TRBV12-3 or TRBV12-4 to TRBJ2-5, with D unresolved. This CDR3 region has 12 residues. CDR3 residues: CASSFFALPTDF. The CDR3, as DNA: TGTGCCAGCAGTTTTTTCGCCTTACCAACGGACTTC.

J is TRBJ2-5 and V is TRBV28; a possible D gene is TRBD1 (7 bases). Germline V gene sequence: CDR1 MDHEN, CDR2 SYDVKM. The CDR3 is 14 amino acids. The V and J ends lost 7 bases and 4 bases respectively, with 16 bases between them. This CDR3 is CASNSRGAVETQYF. In DNA, the CDR3 is TGTGCCAGCAACAGCAGGGGGGCCGTAGAGACCCAGTACTTC.

This chain uses TRBV15 with TRBJ1-2, with D possibly matching TRBD1 (6 bases). The CDR3 spans 13 residues. Germline V lookup: CDR1 LNHNV, CDR2 YYDKDF (reference sequence). The V end was cut by 3 bases, the J end by 6 bases, with 11 bases between. CDR3 DNA sequence: TGTGCCACCAGCAGCGCGAACAGGGATGGCTACACCTTC. It translates to CATSSANRDGYTF. The entire variable domain, with the rest obtained from reference TRBV15 and TRBJ1-2, is as follows: DAMVIQNPRYQVTQFGKPVTLSCSQTLNHNVMYWYQQKSSQAPKLLFHYYDKDFNNEADTPDNFQSRRPNTSFCFLDIRSPGLGDTAMYLCATSSANRDGYTFGSGTRLTVV.